The 5 T cell receptor beta chains below come from one sample, sequenced in a study of T-cell reconstitution after alpha-beta-depleted transplantation in children. Unique molecular identifiers were incorporated during preparation of the TCRbeta library. TCRdb re-analysed the PCR reads in MiXCR, keeping a single row per CDR3 protein. The sample carries more than 200,000 distinct CDR3 sequences, under 8.5% recorded once. Sequenced material: PBMCs, mostly from graft donor cells, taken 360 days after TCRalphabeta/CD19-depleted stem cell transplant. Receptors were obtained from a male patient between 2 and 15 years old who had a stem cell transplant for acute myeloid leukemia, so the T cells may come from the graft donor.

This clonotype was recorded a few times. The gene calls are TRBV5-1 and TRBJ1-2, with 11 positions matching TRBD1. The V segment lost 4 bases and the J segment 13 bases; nucleotides outside the gene matches: 9. From germline, CDR1 is SGHRS and CDR2 YFSETQ. The CDR3 runs to 13 residues. The CDR3 loop is CASSGTGQGGSTF. The CDR3 DNA follows: TGCGCCAGCAGCGGTACGGGACAGGGGGGGAGCACCTTC.

The V gene is TRBV10-3, the J gene TRBJ2-7; 12 bases agree with TRBD1. The CDR3 has 18 amino acids. Germline V lookup: CDR1 ENHRY, CDR2 SYGVKD. Trimming took 0 bases from V and 6 from J; bases not matched to a gene: 12. CDR3 nucleotide sequence: TGTGCCATCAGTGAGTCTATCTCCGGGACAGGGGGCTCCGGCGAGCAGTACTTC. Translation: CAISESISGTGGSGEQYF.

This clonotype was recorded at least ten times. The chain employs TRBV7-2 and TRBJ2-5; D remains unclear. Trimming took off 5 bases at V and 5 bases at J, with 15 bases between the two ends. The CDR3 runs 14 residues. CDR1 and CDR2 from the germline V gene are SGHTA and FQGNSA. The CDR3 bases are TGTGCCAGCAGCATACGACTTGCTGGGGAGACCCAGTACTTC. Residues: CASSIRLAGETQYF.

The chain has TRBV6-5 and TRBJ1-6, with TRBD1 as a possible D gene (5 bases). The length of the CDR3 is 19 residues. Per germline, CDR1 MNHEY and CDR2 SVGAGI. Trimming took off 2 bases at V and 6 bases at J, with 23 bases between the two ends. DNA for the CDR3: TGTGCCAGCAGTTACCGGCCCGGGTATGGGCAGGGAGGTAATTCACCCCTCCACTTT. Its protein is CASSYRPGYGQGGNSPLHF.

The chain couples TRBV29-1 to TRBJ2-1, with a weak D call TRBD2 (5 bases). The CDR3 loop spans 11 amino acids. CDR1 is SQVTM, CDR2 ANQGSEA, per germline. V was shortened by 4 bases and J by 8 bases, with 9 bases between the two germline ends. The CDR3 spells CSVGLAYEQFF. For the CDR3, the DNA is TGCAGCGTTGGGCTAGCCTATGAGCAGTTCTTC.